Below, 9 T cell receptor beta chains from the same sample are listed, as sequenced in a study of blood T cell repertoires in COVID-19. The table came from immunoSEQ multiplex PCR; TCRdb's copy has only in-frame clones and leaves some out. In the table there are some 210,000 clones, more than 70% of which are singletons. Sample: PBMCs or T cells enriched from blood (not recorded which). These receptors were collected from a man between 25 and 39 years old with acute COVID-19.

The chain combines TRBV7-2 with TRBJ2-1; 11 bases match TRBD2. The germline CDR1 and CDR2 sequences are SGHTA and FQGNSA. After removal of 1 base from V and 9 bases from J, the junction contained 2 bases not matched to a gene. The CDR3 is 14 residues long. CDR3 loop: CASSLGGLAGEQFF. CDR3 bases: TGTGCCAGCAGCTTAGGTGGACTAGCGGGTGAGCAGTTCTTC.

The chain is built from TRBV19 and TRBJ1-2; D might be TRBD1 (5 bases). The CDR3 consists of 16 residues. Germline V CDR1 and CDR2: LNHDA, SQIVND (reference sequence). V was pared by 1 base and J by 2 bases, with 14 bases between. CDR3 nucleotide sequence: TGTGCCAGTAGTATAGGCCGTGCCGGGGGAAACTATGGCTACACCTTC. Encoded protein: CASSIGRAGGNYGYTF.

The V call is TRBV6-5, the J call TRBJ2-1, with D unresolved. Per germline, CDR1 MNHEY and CDR2 SVGAGI. Trimming left V 10 bases short and J 8 bases short, with 12 bases between. This CDR3 is built from 11 residues. CDR3 region: CATRYLDEQFF. The CDR3 region has the DNA TGTGCCACCAGGTATTTAGATGAGCAGTTCTTC.

The CDR3, as DNA: TGTGCCAGCAGCCTGACACCCGGCGGGGAGCTGTTTTTT. Amino acid sequence: CASSLTPGGELFF. The gene calls are TRBV11-2 and TRBJ2-2; no firm D call. CDR3 length equals 13 residues. Germline lookup yields CDR1 SGHAT and CDR2 FQNNGV. The V gene lost 5 bases and the J gene lost 7 bases, with 11 bases spanning the gap.

V gene TRBV19 combines with J gene TRBJ1-1; no firm D call. The CDR3 is 13 amino acids. The germline gives CDR1 LNHDA, CDR2 SQIVND (reference sequence). V lost 2 bases to trimming and J lost 5 bases, with 9 bases between them. The CDR3 is CASSINRRTEAFF. CDR3 DNA sequence: TGTGCCAGTAGTATAAACCGGAGAACTGAAGCTTTCTTT. Using reference TRBV19 and TRBJ1-1 for the parts outside the CDR3, the full variable domain is DGGITQSPKYLFRKEGQNVTLSCEQNLNHDAMYWYRQDPGQGLRLIYYSQIVNDFQKGDIAEGYSVSREKKESFPLTVTSAQKNPTAFYLCASSINRRTEAFFGQGTRLTVV.

The genes are TRBV2 and TRBJ2-2, with TRBD2 matching 7 bases. Losses at the gene ends were 5 bases for V and 6 bases for J; bases not matched to a gene: 12. The CDR3 covers 16 residues. From germline, CDR1 is SNHLY and CDR2 FYNNEI. The CDR3 loop is CASSKVASGSAGELFF. The CDR3 nucleotides read TGTGCCAGCAGTAAGGTAGCTAGCGGTTCCGCCGGGGAGCTGTTTTTT. Combining the CDR3 with reference TRBV2 and TRBJ2-2 gives the whole variable domain EPEVTQTPSHQVTQMGQEVILRCVPISNHLYFYWYRQILGQKVEFLVSFYNNEISEKSEIFDDQFSVERPDGSNFTLKIRSTKLEDSAMYFCASSKVASGSAGELFFGEGSRLTVL.

This clone was observed a single time. Here the CDR3 DNA reads TGTGCCAGCAGCGTATCAGGTGACACTGAAGCTTTCTTT. As protein: CASSVSGDTEAFF. This sequence joins TRBV9 and TRBJ1-1, with D unresolved. The CDR3 sequence is 13 residues long. The germline V gene encodes CDR1 SGDLS and CDR2 YYNGEE. Trimming shortened V by 1 base and J by 3 bases, and 7 bases separated the two germline ends. Supplemented by reference TRBV9 and TRBJ1-1, the full variable domain reads DSGVTQTPKHLITATGQRVTLRCSPRSGDLSVYWYQQSLDQGLQFLIQYYNGEERAKGNILERFSAQQFPDLHSELNLSSLELGDSALYFCASSVSGDTEAFFGQGTRLTVV.

The chain uses TRBV5-6 and TRBJ2-1; TRBD1 aligns across 12 bases. The CDR3 is made up of 14 amino acids. J gave up 9 bases and V 5 bases, and 6 bases lay outside the gene matches. The V gene's germline CDR1 is SGHDT and CDR2 YYEEEE. CDR3 region: CASSGGQGAREQFF. As DNA, the CDR3 is TGTGCCAGCAGTGGGGGACAGGGGGCTCGTGAGCAGTTCTTC.

This chain uses TRBV7-6 with TRBJ1-1; 7 bases agree with TRBD1. Germline V gene lookup returns CDR1 SGHVS and CDR2 FNYEAQ. The CDR3 extends over 16 amino acids. The V segment lost 5 bases and the J segment 0 bases; nucleotides outside the gene matches: 9. In DNA form, the CDR3 reads TGTGCCAGCAGCACATTGACAGGGAAGGTGAACACTGAAGCTTTCTTT. Residues: CASSTLTGKVNTEAFF.